Here is one T cell receptor beta chain with its context. Its antigen is unidentified. The ends were cut back, 7 bases at V and 3 bases at J, with 17 bases in the middle. This CDR3 contains 15 residues. CDR1 and CDR2 (germline): SNHLY, FYNNEI. These data originate in a study of T-cell memory formation after mild COVID-19. Study findings and constraints: Cross-reactive memory apparently joined, as some responding clones appeared in pre-infection memory.

From 5'RACE with constant-segment primers came TCR alpha and TCR beta cDNA libraries that carried sample barcodes and UMIs. TCRdb passed the 5' RACE reads through MiXCR, listing each CDR3 protein once. The table has 400,000 or so distinct CDR3 sequences, over 15% seen once; the top ten hold approximately 8.4%. V and J are TRBV2 and TRBJ2-3, with D possibly being TRBD1 or TRBD2 (6 bases each). The source material was PBMCs or a T cell subset sorted from them (not recorded which). The TCR comes from an adult woman who had mild COVID-19 (a few samples of this study predate the infection). Cell type and time point are not known. The CDR3 is CASIPGGRGTDTQYF. The CDR3 nucleotides are TGTGCCAGCATCCCCGGGGGCAGGGGAACAGATACGCAGTATTTT.